This T cell receptor beta chain is from a study of spatial heterogeneity in lung cancer. In the study overall: Counts of TCR transcripts in tumor regions correlated strongly with a matched bulk RNA-seq T cell module score. Whole-study results and caveats: The number of expanded tumor alpha and beta chains correlated with mutation number.

A single record per CDR3 protein comes from TCRdb applying MiXCR to the 5' RACE reads. The sample gives over 15,000 distinct CDR3 sequences, around 5% of which show up once; approximately 10% is in the top ten. CDR1 SGHRS and CDR2 YFSETQ come from the germline V gene. V shed 4 bases and J shed 3 bases, with 8 bases lying between them. The length of the CDR3 is 12 residues. This sample's time point: sample taken at primary tumor resection. Sequencing of whole RNA from tumor, nontumor lung or frozen PBMC involved no sorting. A note on this clonotype: Its antigen remains unknown. A single base separates this from a much larger clone, so it may be a read error.

Sequenced material: lung tumor tissue, taken at surgery. This TCR was sampled from a female donor with early-stage non-small cell lung cancer. The chain links TRBV5-1 to TRBJ2-7; D is undetermined. The CDR3 bases are TGCGCCAGCAGCCGAAACTACTACGAGCAGTACTTC. This codes for CASSRNYYEQYF.